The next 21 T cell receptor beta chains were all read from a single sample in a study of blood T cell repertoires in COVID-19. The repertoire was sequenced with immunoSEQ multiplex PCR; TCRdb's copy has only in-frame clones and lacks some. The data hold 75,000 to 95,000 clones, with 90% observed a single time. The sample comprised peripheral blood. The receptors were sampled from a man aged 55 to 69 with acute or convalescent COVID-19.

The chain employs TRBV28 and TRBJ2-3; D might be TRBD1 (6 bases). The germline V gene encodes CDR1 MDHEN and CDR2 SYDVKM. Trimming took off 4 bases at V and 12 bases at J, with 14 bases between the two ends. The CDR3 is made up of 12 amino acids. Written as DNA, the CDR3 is TGTGCCAGCAGTTCCCCGGGACAAGCACAGTATTTT. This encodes CASSSPGQAQYF.

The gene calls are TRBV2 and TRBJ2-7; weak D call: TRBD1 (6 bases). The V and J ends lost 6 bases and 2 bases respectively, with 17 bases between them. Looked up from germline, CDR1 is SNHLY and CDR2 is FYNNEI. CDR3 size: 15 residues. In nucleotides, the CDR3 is TGTGCCAGCAGGACTTCCCGGGACATAACCTACGAGCAGTACTTC. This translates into CASRTSRDITYEQYF. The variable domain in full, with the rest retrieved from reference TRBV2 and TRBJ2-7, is EPEVTQTPSHQVTQMGQEVILRCVPISNHLYFYWYRQILGQKVEFLVSFYNNEISEKSEIFDDQFSVERPDGSNFTLKIRSTKLEDSAMYFCASRTSRDITYEQYFGPGTRLTVT.

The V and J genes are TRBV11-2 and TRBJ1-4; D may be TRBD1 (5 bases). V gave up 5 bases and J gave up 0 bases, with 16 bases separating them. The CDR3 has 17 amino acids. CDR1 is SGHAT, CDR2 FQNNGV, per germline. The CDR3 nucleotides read TGTGCCAGCAGCCACGGGACTCAAGCTTCAACTAATGAAAAACTGTTTTTT. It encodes CASSHGTQASTNEKLFF.

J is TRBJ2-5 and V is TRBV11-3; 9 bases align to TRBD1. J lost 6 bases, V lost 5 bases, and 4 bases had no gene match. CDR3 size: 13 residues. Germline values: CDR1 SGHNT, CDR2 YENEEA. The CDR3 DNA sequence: TGTGCCAGCAGCCGGGGACAGGGAAAGACCCAGTACTTC. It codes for CASSRGQGKTQYF. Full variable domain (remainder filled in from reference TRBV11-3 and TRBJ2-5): EAGVVQSPRYKIIEKKQPVAFWCNPISGHNTLYWYLQNLGQGPELLIRYENEEAVDDSQLPKDRFSAERLKGVDSTLKIQPAELGDSAVYLCASSRGQGKTQYFGPGTRLLVL.

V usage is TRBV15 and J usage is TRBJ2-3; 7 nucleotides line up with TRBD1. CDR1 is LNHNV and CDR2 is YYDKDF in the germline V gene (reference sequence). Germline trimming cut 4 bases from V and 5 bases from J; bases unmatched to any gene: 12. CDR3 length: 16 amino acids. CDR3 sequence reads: CATSTSRQGVRDTQYF. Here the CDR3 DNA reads TGTGCCACCAGCACCTCTCGACAGGGTGTTAGAGATACGCAGTATTTT. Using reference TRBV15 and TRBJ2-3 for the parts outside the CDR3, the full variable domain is DAMVIQNPRYQVTQFGKPVTLSCSQTLNHNVMYWYQQKSSQAPKLLFHYYDKDFNNEADTPDNFQSRRPNTSFCFLDIRSPGLGDTAMYLCATSTSRQGVRDTQYFGPGTRLTVL.

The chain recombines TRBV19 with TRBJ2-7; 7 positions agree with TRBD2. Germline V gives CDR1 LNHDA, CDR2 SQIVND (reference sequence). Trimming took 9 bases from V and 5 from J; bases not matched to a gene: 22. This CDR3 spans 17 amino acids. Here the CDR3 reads CASQKWAGVSDNDEQYF. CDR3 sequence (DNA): TGTGCCAGCCAAAAATGGGCGGGAGTCTCGGATAACGACGAGCAGTACTTC.

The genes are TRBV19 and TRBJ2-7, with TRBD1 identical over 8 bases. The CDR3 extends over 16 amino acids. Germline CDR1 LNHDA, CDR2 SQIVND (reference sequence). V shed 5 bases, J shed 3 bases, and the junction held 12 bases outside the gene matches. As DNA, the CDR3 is TGTGCCAGTAGTGCGACGGACAGGGTATATAGCTACGAGCAGTACTTC. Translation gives CASSATDRVYSYEQYF.

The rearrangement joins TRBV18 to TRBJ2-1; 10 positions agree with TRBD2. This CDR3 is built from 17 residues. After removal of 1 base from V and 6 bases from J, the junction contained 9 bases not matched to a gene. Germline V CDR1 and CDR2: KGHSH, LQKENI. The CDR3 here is CASSPQRSSGSSNEQFF. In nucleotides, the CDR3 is TGTGCCAGCTCACCACAGAGATCTAGCGGGAGTTCCAATGAGCAGTTCTTC. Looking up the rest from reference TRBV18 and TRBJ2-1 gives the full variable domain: NAGVMQNPRHLVRRRGQEARLRCSPMKGHSHVYWYRQLPEEGLKFMVYLQKENIIDESGMPKERFSAEFPKEGPSILRIQQVVRGDSAAYFCASSPQRSSGSSNEQFFGPGTRLTVL.

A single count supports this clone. Written as DNA, the CDR3 is TGTGCCAGCAGCTTTGGGGCCACAGATACGCAGTATTTT. The encoded protein is CASSFGATDTQYF. This chain uses TRBV5-5 with TRBJ2-3; D may be TRBD1 (5 bases). CDR1 and CDR2 (germline): SGHKS, YYEKEE (reference sequence). CDR3 length: 13 residues. The germline V and J ends were trimmed by 2 bases and 2 bases, with 6 bases remaining between them.

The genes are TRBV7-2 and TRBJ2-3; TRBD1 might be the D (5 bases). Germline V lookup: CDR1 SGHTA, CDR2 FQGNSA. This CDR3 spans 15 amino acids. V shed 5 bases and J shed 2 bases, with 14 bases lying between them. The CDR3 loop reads CASSPRGAFTDTQYF. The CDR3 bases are TGTGCCAGCAGCCCCCGTGGGGCGTTCACAGATACGCAGTATTTT.

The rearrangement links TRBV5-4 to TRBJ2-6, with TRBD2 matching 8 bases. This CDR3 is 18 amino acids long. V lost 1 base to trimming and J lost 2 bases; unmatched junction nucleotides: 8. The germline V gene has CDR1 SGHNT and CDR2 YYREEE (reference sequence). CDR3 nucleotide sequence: TGTGCCAGCAGCTTGATGGTAGCGGGAACTACTGGGGCCAACGTCCTGACTTTC. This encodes CASSLMVAGTTGANVLTF.

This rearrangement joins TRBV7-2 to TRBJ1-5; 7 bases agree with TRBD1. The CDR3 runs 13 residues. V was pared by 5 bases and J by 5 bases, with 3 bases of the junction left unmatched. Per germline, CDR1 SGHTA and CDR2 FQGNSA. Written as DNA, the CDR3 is TGTGCCAGCAGCCTCACAGGGGATCAGCCCCAGCATTTT. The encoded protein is CASSLTGDQPQHF. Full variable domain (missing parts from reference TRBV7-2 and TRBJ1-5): GAGVSQSPSNKVTEKGKDVELRCDPISGHTALYWYRQSLGQGLEFLIYFQGNSAPDKSGLPSDRFSAERTGGSVSTLTIQRTQQEDSAVYLCASSLTGDQPQHFGDGTRLSIL.

CDR3 nucleotide sequence: TGTGCCAGCAGCGTAGGAGTAGATACGCAGTATTTT. Its translation is CASSVGVDTQYF. This chain joins TRBV9 and TRBJ2-3; D unclear. V lost 0 bases, J lost 5 bases, and 4 bases lay in between. Per germline, CDR1 SGDLS and CDR2 YYNGEE. This CDR3 is 12 amino acids long.

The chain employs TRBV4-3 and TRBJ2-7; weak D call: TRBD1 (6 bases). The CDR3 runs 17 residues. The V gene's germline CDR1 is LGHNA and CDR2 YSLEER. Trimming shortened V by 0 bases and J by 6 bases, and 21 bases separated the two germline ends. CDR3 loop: CASSQDESQGSIREQYF. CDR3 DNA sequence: TGCGCCAGCAGCCAAGACGAGTCACAGGGTTCCATCCGCGAGCAGTACTTC.

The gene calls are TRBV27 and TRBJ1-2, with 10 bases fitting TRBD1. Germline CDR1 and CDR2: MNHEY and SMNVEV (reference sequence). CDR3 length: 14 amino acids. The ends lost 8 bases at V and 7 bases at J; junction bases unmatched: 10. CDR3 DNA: TGTGCCAGCGGGAGACAGGGGGCATCAGGTGGCTACACCTTC. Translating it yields CASGRQGASGGYTF.

The CDR3 coding sequence is TGTGCCAGTAGTATCTACTCGGGACAGACTAACTATGGCTACACCTTC. Residues: CASSIYSGQTNYGYTF. The chain is built from TRBV19 and TRBJ1-2, with 7 positions matching TRBD1. The CDR3 runs 16 residues. CDR1 is LNHDA and CDR2 is SQIVND in the germline V gene (reference sequence). Losses at the gene ends were 3 bases for V and 0 bases for J; bases not matched to a gene: 7.

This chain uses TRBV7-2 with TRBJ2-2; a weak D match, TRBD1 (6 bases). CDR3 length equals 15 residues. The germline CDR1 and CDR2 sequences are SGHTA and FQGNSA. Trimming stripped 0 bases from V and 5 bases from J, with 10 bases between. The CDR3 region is CASSLAGAGTGELFF. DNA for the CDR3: TGTGCCAGCAGCTTAGCGGGGGCAGGGACCGGGGAGCTGTTTTTT.

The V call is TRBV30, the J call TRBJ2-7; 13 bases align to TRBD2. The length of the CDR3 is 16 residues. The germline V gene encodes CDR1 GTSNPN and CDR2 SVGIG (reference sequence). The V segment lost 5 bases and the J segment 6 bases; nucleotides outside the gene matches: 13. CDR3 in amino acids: CAWDHGGTSGILEQYF. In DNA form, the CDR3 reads TGTGCCTGGGACCATGGGGGGACTAGCGGGATACTCGAGCAGTACTTC.

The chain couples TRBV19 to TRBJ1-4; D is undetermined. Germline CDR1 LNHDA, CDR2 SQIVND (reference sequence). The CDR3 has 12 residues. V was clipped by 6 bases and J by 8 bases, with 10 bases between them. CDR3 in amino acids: CASSPEEEKLFF. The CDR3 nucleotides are TGTGCCAGTAGCCCCGAAGAGGAAAAACTGTTTTTT.

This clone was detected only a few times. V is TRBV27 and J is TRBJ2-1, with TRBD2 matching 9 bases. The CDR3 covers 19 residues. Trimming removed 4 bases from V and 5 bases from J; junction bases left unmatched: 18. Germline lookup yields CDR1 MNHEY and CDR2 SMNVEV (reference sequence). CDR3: CASSSSPSSGSGSHNEQFF. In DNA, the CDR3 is TGTGCCAGCAGTTCTAGCCCATCCTCCGGTAGCGGGAGCCACAATGAGCAGTTCTTC.

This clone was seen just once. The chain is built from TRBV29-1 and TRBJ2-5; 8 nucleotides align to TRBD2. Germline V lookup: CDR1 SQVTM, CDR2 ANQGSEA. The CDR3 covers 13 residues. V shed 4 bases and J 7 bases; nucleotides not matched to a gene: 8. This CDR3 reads CSVAREGLVTQYF. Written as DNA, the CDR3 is TGCAGCGTTGCACGGGAGGGCCTGGTGACCCAGTACTTC.